The 17 T cell receptor beta chains reported below all come from one sample, sequenced in a study of shared clonotypes between healthy human individuals. Some clones are missing from TCRdb's copy, which holds only in-frame ones; the method was immunoSEQ multiplex PCR. Here the sample spans 2 million to 2.5 million clones, about 94% being singletons. The sequenced material came from naive CD4+ T cells sorted from blood. Subset noted: CD45RA+ positively selected. The receptors stem from a man aged 18 to 29 in good health.

The chain carries TRBV5-6 and TRBJ1-3; a possible D gene is TRBD1 (6 bases). The V gene lost 3 bases and the J gene lost 7 bases, with 17 bases spanning the gap. The CDR3 loop spans 15 amino acids. Germline V gene sequence: CDR1 SGHDT, CDR2 YYEEEE. CDR3: CASSYSGDMSNTIYF. DNA for the CDR3: TGTGCCAGCAGCTATTCAGGGGATATGAGCAACACCATATATTTT.

This sequence joins TRBV6-5 and TRBJ2-7, with no clear D. The CDR3 is 15 amino acids. Trimming pared 4 bases from V and 0 bases from J, leaving 13 bases between. Germline V CDR1 and CDR2: MNHEY, SVGAGI. The CDR3 DNA follows: TGTGCCAGCAGTTCCACCCGGGTTAGCTCCTACGAGCAGTACTTC. The encoded protein is CASSSTRVSSYEQYF.

This chain connects TRBV7-2 to TRBJ2-4; 11 bases agree with TRBD2. Germline lookup yields CDR1 SGHTA and CDR2 FQGNSA. This CDR3 comprises 16 residues. The junction had 6 bases not matched to a gene; V was cut back by 5 bases and J by 3 bases. DNA of the CDR3: TGTGCCAGCAGCGTACTAGCGGGAGTTATCAAAAACATTCAGTACTTC. This encodes CASSVLAGVIKNIQYF.

The chain is built from TRBV30 and TRBJ1-2, with D maybe TRBD1 (6 bases). V dropped 0 bases and J dropped 0 bases, with 11 bases sitting between them. Per the germline V gene, CDR1 is GTSNPN and CDR2 is SVGIG (reference sequence). The CDR3 is 15 residues long. CDR3 region: CAWSVGTPANYGYTF. The DNA of the CDR3 is TGTGCCTGGAGTGTAGGGACACCCGCTAACTATGGCTACACCTTC.

This rearrangement joins TRBV27 to TRBJ2-1, with 8 bases identical to TRBD2. Germline lookup yields CDR1 MNHEY and CDR2 SMNVEV (reference sequence). Losses at the gene ends were 4 bases for V and 7 bases for J; bases not matched to a gene: 12. The CDR3 is 16 amino acids. This CDR3 is CASSSWTSMLGNEQFF. DNA for the CDR3: TGTGCCAGCAGTTCTTGGACTAGCATGTTGGGGAATGAGCAGTTCTTC.

This clone was recorded only once. Other DNA sequences from this sample encode an identical CDR3 as well. The chain combines TRBV10-2 with TRBJ2-7; D is unclear. The CDR3 totals 12 residues. V lost 2 bases to trimming and J lost 4 bases, with 6 bases between them. The germline CDR1 and CDR2 sequences are WSHSY and SAAADI. CDR3 sequence (DNA): TGCGCCAGCAGTGAGGGCGGTTACGAGCAGTACTTC. It codes for CASSEGGYEQYF.

V usage is TRBV30 and J usage is TRBJ1-3, with 11 bases identical to TRBD1. Trimming took 5 bases from V and 2 from J; bases not matched to a gene: 2. The CDR3 loop spans 14 amino acids. Germline V gene data show CDR1 as GTSNPN and CDR2 as SVGIG (reference sequence). The CDR3 loop is CAWGQGATGNTIYF. The DNA for the CDR3 is TGTGCCTGGGGACAGGGGGCGACTGGAAACACCATATATTTT.

As regards this clone: The germline gene is not matched at one end of the junction; a read error may be the cause. CDR3 sequence reads: CASRLALADVGQYF. In DNA, the CDR3 is TGCGCCAGCAGGTTGGCGCTAGCGGACGTCGGGCAGTACTTC. This chain connects TRBV5-1 to TRBJ2-7, with 7 positions matching TRBD2. The CDR3 sequence is 14 residues long. CDR1 and CDR2 (germline): SGHRS, YFSETQ.

This chain connects TRBV20-1 to TRBJ2-7, with 8 nucleotides matching TRBD1. CDR1 and CDR2 (germline): DFQATT, SNEGSKA (reference sequence). V lost 6 bases, J lost 6 bases, and 4 bases stayed unmatched. CDR3 length equals 11 residues. Here the CDR3 DNA reads TGCAGTGCGGGACAGGTGACCGAGCAGTACTTC. Its protein product is CSAGQVTEQYF.

About this clone itself: The sample has other DNA sequences that encode this CDR3 too. V and J are TRBV5-1 and TRBJ1-5, with TRBD1 as a possible D gene (5 bases). Per germline, CDR1 SGHRS and CDR2 YFSETQ. The V end was cut by 0 bases, the J end by 3 bases, with 7 bases between. The CDR3 length is 14 residues. In nucleotides, the CDR3 is TGCGCCAGCAGCTTGGATGGGGCCAATCAGCCCCAGCATTTT. This translates into CASSLDGANQPQHF.

Only one count was recorded for this clone. This sequence joins TRBV10-3 and TRBJ2-1; D is possibly TRBD1 (5 bases). This CDR3 has 13 amino acids. Between the trimmed V and J ends, which lost 11 bases and 1 base, there was a span of 12 bases. The germline CDR1 and CDR2 sequences are ENHRY and SYGVKD. CDR3 loop: CASKGASYNEQFF. CDR3 sequence (DNA): TGTGCCTCCAAAGGGGCGTCCTACAATGAGCAGTTCTTC.

This chain connects TRBV28 to TRBJ2-5; a weak D match, TRBD1 (5 bases). V was trimmed by 2 bases and J by 7 bases, leaving 17 bases between them. The CDR3 runs to 15 residues. Germline V CDR1 and CDR2: MDHEN, SYDVKM. The CDR3 DNA is TGTGCCAGCAGTTTAGTGGGGCAAGCGTATTTGACCCAGTACTTC. Its translation: CASSLVGQAYLTQYF.

The J gene is TRBJ2-3, the V gene TRBV28, with 16 nucleotides matching TRBD2. The CDR3 totals 19 residues. With 6 bases clipped from V and 8 bases from J, the junction kept 17 bases outside the gene matches. Germline V gives CDR1 MDHEN, CDR2 SYDVKM. CDR3 sequence (DNA): TGTGCCAGCAGGCCCCCCCCGGGACTAGCGGGGGGGCCCCCGGGTACGCAGTATTTT. Amino acids: CASRPPPGLAGGPPGTQYF. Full variable domain (outside the CDR3, taken from reference TRBV28 and TRBJ2-3): DVKVTQSSRYLVKRTGEKVFLECVQDMDHENMFWYRQDPGLGLRLIYFSYDVKMKEKGDIPEGYSVSREKKERFSLILESASTNQTSMYLCASRPPPGLAGGPPGTQYFGPGTRLTVL.

V and J are TRBV6-1 and TRBJ2-7; TRBD1 matches at 7 bases. V shed 8 bases, J shed 0 bases, and the junction held 7 bases outside the gene matches. The CDR3 sequence is 14 residues long. Germline V gene lookup returns CDR1 MNHNS and CDR2 SASEGT. The CDR3 DNA is TGTGCCAGCCGTCCTCGGGACAGCTCCTACGAGCAGTACTTC. It encodes CASRPRDSSYEQYF.

This chain connects TRBV6-4 to TRBJ2-1; D unclear. Germline V gene sequence: CDR1 MRHNA, CDR2 SNTAGT. Trimming pared 2 bases from V and 9 bases from J, leaving 8 bases between. The CDR3 spans 12 residues. The CDR3 loop reads CASSDPPGEQFF. DNA for the CDR3: TGTGCCAGCAGTGACCCCCCCGGTGAGCAGTTCTTC.

This chain links TRBV5-1 with TRBJ2-7; TRBD1 aligns across 9 bases. V lost 4 bases, J lost 2 bases, and 7 bases stayed unmatched. In germline, CDR1 is SGHRS, CDR2 YFSETQ. This CDR3 region has 15 residues. Written as DNA, the CDR3 is TGCGCCAGCAGCACTTCCGGGACAGGGACCTACGAGCAGTACTTC. It translates to CASSTSGTGTYEQYF.

The V and J genes are TRBV5-1 and TRBJ1-1, with a weak D call TRBD1 (6 bases). The germline V gene has CDR1 SGHRS and CDR2 YFSETQ. This CDR3 spans 16 amino acids. V lost 0 bases and J 2 bases, leaving 14 bases between the germline ends. The CDR3 is CASSLGITGNNTEAFF. The CDR3 bases are TGCGCCAGCAGCTTGGGGATAACAGGGAACAACACTGAAGCTTTCTTT.